This T cell receptor beta chain came from a study of OX40 agonist ivuxolimab in advanced cancers. Study-wide background: Prior anti-PD-1, anti-PD-L1 or anti-CTLA-4 therapy did not bar entry, and approximately 40% had some.

Comment on this clone: Its target is unknown.

Cycle 7 day 1, cycle 4 day 1, and baseline were the timepoints at which blood was sampled. Study outcomes and limitations: CD4+ T cells averaged fewer expanded clones than CD8+ T cells.

Only in-frame clones appear in the TCRdb table, and some are missing; sequencing was by immunoSEQ multiplex PCR. The sample lists more than 60,000 clones, more than 60% occurring once. Germline V CDR1 and CDR2: MGHDK, SYGVNS. Trimming took 6 bases from V and 9 from J, leaving 12 bases between them. The CDR3 extends over 13 amino acids. The material was CD4+ or CD8+ T cells sorted from blood, obtained in a trial of the OX40 agonist ivuxolimab. The J gene is TRBJ1-6, the V gene TRBV25-1, with D uncertain. The source is an adult with an advanced solid tumor such as melanoma, head and neck, liver or kidney cancer. CDR3 coding DNA: TGTGCCAGCAGAGGGAGTTTTGGTTCACCCCTCCACTTT. Translating gives CASRGSFGSPLHF.